This T cell receptor beta chain came from a study of preoperative IRX-2 immunotherapy in early breast cancer. Sequencing used immunoSEQ multiplex PCR; TCRdb keeps in-frame clones, though not all of them. This table has about 15,000 clones, approximately 90% appearing once. This CDR3 is built from 16 residues. The V gene's germline CDR1 is MNHEY and CDR2 SMNVEV (reference sequence). Trimming took 6 bases from V and 3 from J; bases not matched to a gene: 13. As to treatment: preoperative locoregional IRX-2 cytokine immunotherapy. Patients received preoperative, locoregional IRX-2 cytokine immunotherapy in a phase Ib study.

The source of this sequence is a human donor with breast cancer. The biological material was taken from a patient treated with IRX-2 immunotherapy. The V and J genes are TRBV27 and TRBJ1-1; 7 bases are a match to TRBD1. CDR3 DNA sequence: TGTGCCAGCAGACCCTTTCTAGGGACAGCCGACACTGAAGCTTTCTTT. It is translated as CASRPFLGTADTEAFF.